The next 27 T cell receptor beta chains were all read from a single sample in a study of blood T cell repertoires in COVID-19. Profiling relied on immunoSEQ multiplex PCR, and the TCRdb table lists in-frame clones only, not all of them. The repertoire holds 150,000 to 170,000 clones, with about 90% as singletons. The sequenced sample consisted of peripheral blood. The source of these receptors is a man aged 45-65 years with acute or convalescent COVID-19.

The rearrangement joins TRBV4-1 to TRBJ1-4; tentatively, D is TRBD1 (5 bases). The V end lost 4 bases, the J end lost 5 bases, and 11 bases lay between the germline ends. The CDR3 loop spans 14 amino acids. CDR1 and CDR2 from the germline V gene are MGHRA and YSYEKL. The CDR3, as DNA: TGCGCCAGCAGCCCCTACGGGGGGAATGAAAAACTGTTTTTT. This encodes CASSPYGGNEKLFF.

This clone was counted a single time. V gene TRBV30 combines with J gene TRBJ2-2; D might be TRBD2 (7 bases). The CDR3 loop spans 13 amino acids. Trimming left V 8 bases short and J 6 bases short, with 16 bases between. Germline assignment: CDR1 GTSNPN and CDR2 SVGIG (reference sequence). CDR3 loop: CAGQREGSGELFF. The CDR3 DNA reads as TGTGCCGGACAGAGGGAGGGTTCCGGGGAGCTGTTTTTT.

The J gene is TRBJ1-2, the V gene TRBV5-1; possible D gene TRBD1, 5 bases. In germline, CDR1 is SGHRS, CDR2 YFSETQ. The CDR3 runs 13 residues. Trimming took off 3 bases at V and 5 bases at J, with 11 bases between the two ends. CDR3: CASSSAGNYGYTF. For the CDR3, the DNA is TGCGCCAGCAGCTCCGCAGGGAATTATGGCTACACCTTC.

This chain links TRBV12-3 or TRBV12-4 with TRBJ2-5; D not resolved. The CDR3 has 13 amino acids. V lost 5 bases and J lost 0, with 7 bases in between. The CDR3 region has the DNA TGTGCCAGCAGTCCCAGGAACCAAGAGACCCAGTACTTC. This codes for CASSPRNQETQYF.

This rearrangement joins TRBV5-1 to TRBJ1-6; 7 bases fit TRBD1. V shed 0 bases, J shed 9 bases, and the junction held 3 bases outside the gene matches. This CDR3 spans 14 amino acids. Looked up from germline, CDR1 is SGHRS and CDR2 is YFSETQ. CDR3 sequence reads: CASSLGQGFSPLHF. The CDR3 DNA sequence: TGCGCCAGCAGCTTGGGACAGGGATTTTCACCCCTCCACTTT.

This chain uses TRBV30 with TRBJ2-7; 10 bases match TRBD2. The ends lost 4 bases at V and 2 bases at J; junction bases unmatched: 5. Germline assignment: CDR1 GTSNPN and CDR2 SVGIG (reference sequence). This CDR3 has 14 amino acids. The CDR3 sequence: CAWIRTSGAYEQYF. In DNA form, the CDR3 reads TGTGCCTGGATCCGGACTAGCGGAGCCTACGAGCAGTACTTC.

The chain couples TRBV15 to TRBJ1-5; D gene ambiguous. In germline, CDR1 is LNHNV, CDR2 YYDKDF (reference sequence). CDR3 length: 12 residues. V was cut by 2 bases and J by 4 bases, with 3 bases left in between. CDR3 sequence (DNA): TGTGCCACCAGCAGACAAAATCAGCCCCAGCATTTT. Protein sequence: CATSRQNQPQHF.

The chain uses TRBV3-1 (or the pseudogene TRBV3-2) and TRBJ1-1; TRBD1 agrees at 9 bases. The V segment lost 4 bases and the J segment 5 bases; nucleotides outside the gene matches: 8. Germline V CDR1 and CDR2: LGHDT, YNNKEL (reference sequence). The CDR3 has 15 amino acids. The CDR3 region has the DNA TGTGCCAGCAGCCCCCATAGGGACAGGGAAACTGAAGCTTTCTTT. Amino acids: CASSPHRDRETEAFF.

V usage is TRBV1 and J usage is TRBJ2-3; no DNA check was done on the table's D call, TRBD2. TRBV1 is deemed a pseudogene. The CDR3 sequence is 16 residues long. The CDR3 sequence is CTSSQWTSGSSDTQYF. As DNA, the CDR3 is TGCACCAGCAGCCAATGGACTAGCGGGAGTTCGGATACGCAGTATTTT.

The rearrangement links TRBV7-8 to TRBJ2-2, with TRBD1 as a possible D gene (6 bases). Germline CDR1 SGHVS, CDR2 FQNEAQ. The V and J ends lost 1 base and 5 bases respectively, with 11 bases between them. The CDR3 consists of 15 residues. In nucleotides, the CDR3 is TGTGCCAGCAGCTTAGTAGACAGGATGACCGGGGAGCTGTTTTTT. Translating gives CASSLVDRMTGELFF.

J is TRBJ2-3 and V is TRBV3-1 (or the pseudogene TRBV3-2), with 9 bases fitting TRBD2. V lost 1 base to trimming and J lost 4 bases; unmatched junction nucleotides: 9. The CDR3 length is 17 residues. The germline CDR1 and CDR2 sequences are LGHDT and YNNKEL (reference sequence). The CDR3 reads CASSQGKSGGRADTQYF. CDR3 coding DNA: TGTGCCAGCAGCCAAGGGAAGTCGGGCGGGAGGGCAGATACGCAGTATTTT.

This chain links TRBV6-5 with TRBJ2-1; TRBD1 agrees at 10 bases. Per the germline V gene, CDR1 is MNHEY and CDR2 is SVGAGI. V was pared by 7 bases and J by 0 bases, with 3 bases of the junction left unmatched. The CDR3 contains 15 residues. DNA of the CDR3: TGTGCCAGCACTTGGACAGGGGGCTCCTACAATGAGCAGTTCTTC. The encoded protein is CASTWTGGSYNEQFF.

V is TRBV4-2 and J is TRBJ2-2; TRBD1 is a possible D gene (6 bases). V lost 1 base, J lost 6 bases, and 9 bases lay in between. The CDR3 has 14 residues. From germline, CDR1 is LGHNA and CDR2 YNFKEQ. CDR3 protein: CASSQAGVPGELFF. CDR3 in DNA: TGTGCCAGCAGCCAAGCAGGGGTACCCGGGGAGCTGTTTTTT.

The chain couples TRBV6-5 to TRBJ1-3; possible D gene TRBD1, 5 bases. In germline, CDR1 is MNHEY, CDR2 SVGAGI. The CDR3 loop spans 13 amino acids. Between the trimmed V and J ends, which lost 7 bases and 3 bases, there was a span of 10 bases. The DNA of the CDR3 is TGTGCCAGCAATTCAGGGTTTGGAAACACCATATATTTT. Encoded protein: CASNSGFGNTIYF.

CDR3 nucleotide sequence: TGTGCCAGCAGTTACCCCTCGGGGGGGGCCGGGGAGCTGTTTTTT. Translated: CASSYPSGGAGELFF. The rearrangement joins TRBV6-5 to TRBJ2-2; TRBD2 aligns across 8 bases. The CDR3 has 15 amino acids. Trimming removed 2 bases from V and 6 bases from J; junction bases left unmatched: 5. The germline V gene has CDR1 MNHEY and CDR2 SVGAGI.

The rearrangement links TRBV7-6 to TRBJ1-1; the D gene is possibly TRBD1 (6 bases). The CDR3 is 15 amino acids. The germline CDR1 and CDR2 sequences are SGHVS and FNYEAQ. Trimming shortened V by 5 bases and J by 4 bases, and 17 bases separated the two germline ends. The CDR3 is CASSLSPGHTTEAFF. The CDR3 region has the DNA TGTGCCAGCAGCCTCTCCCCGGGACACACCACTGAAGCTTTCTTT.

The genes are TRBV11-2 and TRBJ2-1, with D maybe TRBD2 (6 bases). Germline V gene lookup returns CDR1 SGHAT and CDR2 FQNNGV. The CDR3 spans 15 residues. V was cut by 6 bases and J by 8 bases, with 20 bases left in between. CDR3 bases: TGTGCCAGCAGGTTCGGGGGAGCCAGTAGGGATGAGCAGTTCTTC. Protein product: CASRFGGASRDEQFF.

In its sample, this clone was seen once. The chain is built from TRBV30 and TRBJ2-3, with 15 bases identical to TRBD2. Germline V lookup: CDR1 GTSNPN, CDR2 SVGIG (reference sequence). The CDR3 extends over 17 amino acids. J gave up 3 bases and V 3 bases, and 7 bases lay outside the gene matches. In DNA, the CDR3 is TGTGCCTGGAGCCTCGGACTAGCGGGAGGGGTGACAGATACGCAGTATTTT. It encodes CAWSLGLAGGVTDTQYF. The full variable domain, completed using reference TRBV30 and TRBJ2-3, is SQTIHQWPATLVQPVGSPLSLECTVEGTSNPNLYWYRQAAGRGLQLLFYSVGIGQISSEVPQNLSASRPQDRQFILSSKKLLLSDSGFYLCAWSLGLAGGVTDTQYFGPGTRLTVL.

This chain uses TRBV24-1 with TRBJ2-1; 12 nucleotides agree with TRBD2. The length of the CDR3 is 16 residues. Germline assignment: CDR1 KGHDR and CDR2 SFDVKD. The ends lost 9 bases at V and 3 bases at J; junction bases unmatched: 8. CDR3 bases: TGTGCCACCGCATGGACTAGCGGGGCGAACTACAATGAGCAGTTCTTC. This codes for CATAWTSGANYNEQFF.

This clone was detected only once. The V and J genes are TRBV28 and TRBJ1-2; 8 nucleotides line up with TRBD1. The trim removed 5 bases at V and 6 bases at J, leaving 11 bases unmatched. Germline-derived CDR1 and CDR2 are MDHEN and SYDVKM. The CDR3 covers 15 residues. The chain's CDR3 is CASSHLDRDGNGYTF. The CDR3 nucleotides are TGTGCCAGCAGTCACTTGGACAGGGACGGAAATGGCTACACCTTC.

J is TRBJ2-4 and V is TRBV6-2 or TRBV6-3, with D possibly matching TRBD2 (6 bases). Trimming pared 2 bases from V and 0 bases from J, leaving 14 bases between. CDR3 length: 17 amino acids. Germline V gene sequence: CDR1 MNHEY, CDR2 SVGEGT. The CDR3 spells CASSYGGSSVAKNIQYF. The CDR3 DNA reads TGTGCCAGCAGTTACGGGGGGTCGTCTGTAGCCAAAAACATTCAGTACTTC.

The chain has TRBV4-1 and TRBJ1-4; D is undetermined. Per the germline V gene, CDR1 is MGHRA and CDR2 is YSYEKL. V was cut by 1 base and J by 0 bases, with 9 bases left in between. The CDR3 has 16 amino acids. CDR3 residues: CASSQVLVATNEKLFF. CDR3 bases: TGCGCCAGCAGCCAAGTCCTCGTTGCAACTAATGAAAAACTGTTTTTT.

Only one count was recorded for this clone. CDR3 region: CASSQRHAGELFF. The DNA for the CDR3 is TGCGCCAGCAGCCAGCGACACGCCGGGGAGCTGTTTTTT. J is TRBJ2-2 and V is TRBV4-1; D gene uncertain. V was trimmed by 3 bases and J by 6 bases, leaving 8 bases between them. Germline assignment: CDR1 MGHRA and CDR2 YSYEKL. This CDR3 is built from 13 residues.

The CDR3 sequence is CASSLIGAATEAFF. The CDR3 bases are TGCGCCAGCAGCTTGATAGGTGCGGCCACTGAAGCTTTCTTT. The rearrangement links TRBV5-1 to TRBJ1-1; no clear D. This CDR3 has 14 amino acids. The V and J ends lost 1 base and 4 bases respectively, with 11 bases between them. CDR1 SGHRS and CDR2 YFSETQ come from the germline V gene.

The J gene is TRBJ2-5, the V gene TRBV5-1, with D possibly matching TRBD2 (5 bases). CDR3 length: 14 residues. Germline-derived CDR1 and CDR2 are SGHRS and YFSETQ. The V end was cut by 4 bases, the J end by 4 bases, with 14 bases between. Here the CDR3 reads CASSEGTYGETQYF. CDR3 in DNA: TGCGCCAGCAGCGAGGGCACCTACGGAGAGACCCAGTACTTC.

The genes are TRBV5-1 and TRBJ2-5; 11 bases line up with TRBD2. Germline trimming cut 4 bases from V and 0 bases from J; bases unmatched to any gene: 5. The germline CDR1 and CDR2 sequences are SGHRS and YFSETQ. This CDR3 has 16 amino acids. The CDR3 spells CASSTGTSGNQETQYF. The CDR3 DNA sequence: TGCGCCAGCAGCACCGGGACTAGCGGTAACCAAGAGACCCAGTACTTC.

This chain uses TRBV7-2 with TRBJ2-7, with 8 bases lining up with TRBD2. The CDR3 runs 15 residues. From germline, CDR1 is SGHTA and CDR2 FQGNSA. The ends lost 5 bases at V and 2 bases at J; junction bases unmatched: 8. CDR3 amino acids: CASSLGRGEAYEQYV. CDR3 DNA: TGTGCCAGCAGCCTCGGGAGGGGGGAGGCCTACGAGCAGTACGTC.